This entry lists 14 T cell receptor beta chains sequenced from one sample in a study of blood T cells in healthy people across ages. A second PCR, run for about 7 to 12 cycles, used a sample-barcoded 5' primer plus a J-beta primer mix. TCRdb used MiXCR to reprocess the 5' RACE reads, holding one entry per CDR3 protein. The sample records hundreds of thousands of distinct CDR3 sequences, 25% being singletons. The sample was also reused in another study, on T cells of mothers and their children.

The sequencing input was blood. The receptors were gathered from a boy aged 5-17 years in good health.

This clonotype has only a few counts. The gene calls are TRBV2 and TRBJ2-5; D unclear. The germline CDR1 and CDR2 sequences are SNHLY and FYNNEI. The CDR3 contains 13 residues. V was pared by 4 bases and J by 1 base, with 7 bases between. The CDR3 nucleotides read TGTGCCAGCAGTGTCTTAGTCCAAGAGACCCAGTACTTC. Protein: CASSVLVQETQYF.

The genes are TRBV30 and TRBJ2-3, with D possibly being TRBD1 (5 bases). The germline V gene encodes CDR1 GTSNPN and CDR2 SVGIG (reference sequence). The CDR3 spans 12 residues. The V end was cut by 0 bases, the J end by 6 bases, with 7 bases between. CDR3: CAWSVQADTQYF. CDR3 DNA sequence: TGTGCCTGGAGTGTACAGGCTGATACGCAGTATTTT.

The rearrangement links TRBV7-2 to TRBJ1-1; no clear D gene. V lost 1 base, J lost 4 bases, and 7 bases lay in between. CDR1 SGHTA and CDR2 FQGNSA come from the germline V gene. The CDR3 contains 13 residues. The CDR3 nucleotides read TGTGCCAGCAGCTTAGATAGGGCCACTGAAGCTTTCTTT. It yields the protein CASSLDRATEAFF.

This clonotype has a handful of counts. The chain couples TRBV10-3 to TRBJ2-2; D gene uncertain. This CDR3 has 11 amino acids. The germline V and J ends were trimmed by 4 bases and 6 bases, with 3 bases remaining between them. The V gene's germline CDR1 is ENHRY and CDR2 SYGVKD. The CDR3 here is CAISAPGELFF. The CDR3 DNA reads TGTGCCATCAGTGCTCCCGGGGAGCTGTTTTTT.

This chain joins TRBV29-1 and TRBJ1-2; D gene unclear. CDR1 and CDR2 (germline): SQVTM, ANQGSEA. This CDR3 has 12 residues. Trimming took 7 bases from V and 8 from J, leaving 17 bases between them. CDR3 amino acids: CSAHTLDIGYTF. Here the CDR3 DNA reads TGCAGCGCGCATACTCTCGATATAGGCTACACCTTC.

This chain uses TRBV5-6 with TRBJ2-1, with D unresolved. Germline V CDR1 and CDR2: SGHDT, YYEEEE. V lost 5 bases, J lost 10 bases, and 16 bases lay in between. The CDR3 spans 13 residues. As DNA, the CDR3 is TGTGCCAGCAGGGCAACTCCAGACCCAGAGCAGTTCTTC. Translated, it gives CASRATPDPEQFF. The full variable domain, its missing parts supplied by reference TRBV5-6 and TRBJ2-1, is DAGVTQSPTHLIKTRGQQVTLRCSPKSGHDTVSWYQQALGQGPQFIFQYYEEEERQRGNFPDRFSGHQFPNYSSELNVNALLLGDSALYLCASRATPDPEQFFGPGTRLTVL.

The chain has TRBV20-1 and TRBJ1-6; D is ambiguous. Germline-derived CDR1 and CDR2 are DFQATT and SNEGSKA (reference sequence). V lost 4 bases to trimming and J lost 5 bases, with 12 bases between them. The CDR3 length is 14 residues. CDR3 DNA: TGCAGTGCTACCCAGCTATTAGATAATTCACCCCTCCACTTT. This gives the protein CSATQLLDNSPLHF.

This clonotype was detected only a few times. The rearrangement links TRBV7-2 to TRBJ1-2; D is undetermined. The CDR3 runs 15 residues. V was shortened by 2 bases and J by 9 bases, with 19 bases between the two germline ends. From germline, CDR1 is SGHTA and CDR2 FQGNSA. The CDR3: CASSLIKTTSKSYTF. CDR3 DNA sequence: TGTGCCAGCAGCTTAATTAAGACGACCTCTAAGAGCTACACCTTC. Using reference TRBV7-2 and TRBJ1-2 for the parts outside the CDR3, the full variable domain is GAGVSQSPSNKVTEKGKDVELRCDPISGHTALYWYRQSLGQGLEFLIYFQGNSAPDKSGLPSDRFSAERTGGSVSTLTIQRTQQEDSAVYLCASSLIKTTSKSYTFGSGTRLTVV.

The chain recombines TRBV29-1 with TRBJ2-1; D may be TRBD1 or TRBD2 (6 bases each). The V gene's germline CDR1 is SQVTM and CDR2 ANQGSEA. V was pared by 4 bases and J by 6 bases, with 19 bases between. This CDR3 comprises 15 residues. CDR3 sequence reads: CSVGDDPGGGNEQFF. DNA for the CDR3: TGCAGCGTTGGAGACGATCCCGGAGGGGGCAATGAGCAGTTCTTC.

The V call is TRBV3-1, the J call TRBJ2-2; 8 nucleotides align to TRBD1. Unmatched junction bases numbered 5, after V lost 4 bases and J lost 4 bases. The CDR3 is 15 amino acids. In germline, CDR1 is LGHDT, CDR2 YNNKEL (reference sequence). CDR3 region: CASSRQGARTGELFF. The CDR3 DNA follows: TGTGCCAGCAGCCGCCAGGGGGCTCGCACCGGGGAGCTGTTTTTT.

The sample holds a few counts of this clonotype. The chain carries TRBV5-6 and TRBJ1-1; 10 nucleotides line up with TRBD1. CDR1 is SGHDT, CDR2 YYEEEE, per germline. J gave up 1 base and V 4 bases, and 10 bases lay outside the gene matches. The CDR3 consists of 17 residues. For the CDR3, the DNA is TGTGCCAGCAGCCCTGGGACAGGGGCGCAATGGAACACTGAAGCTTTCTTT. It codes for CASSPGTGAQWNTEAFF.

This chain links TRBV6-5 with TRBJ2-1; TRBD2 matches 8 bases. The CDR3 is 14 amino acids. The germline V gene has CDR1 MNHEY and CDR2 SVGAGI. Losses at the gene ends were 8 bases for V and 5 bases for J; bases not matched to a gene: 8. CDR3: CASYRAGVNNEQFF. The CDR3 DNA is TGTGCCAGCTACCGAGCGGGAGTGAACAATGAGCAGTTCTTC.

The table lists this clonotype with a few counts. The V call is TRBV29-1, the J call TRBJ2-3, with 8 bases lining up with TRBD2. Germline assignment: CDR1 SQVTM and CDR2 ANQGSEA. The CDR3 spans 13 residues. V was pared by 4 bases and J by 2 bases, with 2 bases of the junction left unmatched. The CDR3 coding sequence is TGCAGCGTTGGGGGACTAGTCACAGATACGCAGTATTTT. As protein: CSVGGLVTDTQYF.

The DNA of the CDR3 is TGTGCCAGCAGTTTAGGGGACAGGGGCCTCACCGGGGAGCTGTTTTTT. Its translation is CASSLGDRGLTGELFF. The gene calls are TRBV28 and TRBJ2-2, with 10 bases that match TRBD1. The J segment lost 4 bases and the V segment lost 2 bases, leaving 4 bases of the junction unmatched. This CDR3 contains 16 residues. Per germline, CDR1 MDHEN and CDR2 SYDVKM.